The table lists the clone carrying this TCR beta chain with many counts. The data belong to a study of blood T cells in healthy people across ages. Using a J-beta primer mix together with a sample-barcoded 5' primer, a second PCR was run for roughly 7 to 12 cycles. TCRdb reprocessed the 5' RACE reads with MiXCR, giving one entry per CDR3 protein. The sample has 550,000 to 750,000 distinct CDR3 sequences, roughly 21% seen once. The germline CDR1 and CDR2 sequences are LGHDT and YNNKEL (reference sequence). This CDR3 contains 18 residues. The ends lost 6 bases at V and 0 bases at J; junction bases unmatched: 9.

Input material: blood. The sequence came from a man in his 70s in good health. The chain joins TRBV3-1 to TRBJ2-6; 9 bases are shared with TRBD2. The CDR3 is CASSRTAGGYSGANVLTF. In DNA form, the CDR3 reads TGTGCCAGCAGTCGGACAGCGGGAGGTTACTCTGGGGCCAACGTCCTGACTTTC.